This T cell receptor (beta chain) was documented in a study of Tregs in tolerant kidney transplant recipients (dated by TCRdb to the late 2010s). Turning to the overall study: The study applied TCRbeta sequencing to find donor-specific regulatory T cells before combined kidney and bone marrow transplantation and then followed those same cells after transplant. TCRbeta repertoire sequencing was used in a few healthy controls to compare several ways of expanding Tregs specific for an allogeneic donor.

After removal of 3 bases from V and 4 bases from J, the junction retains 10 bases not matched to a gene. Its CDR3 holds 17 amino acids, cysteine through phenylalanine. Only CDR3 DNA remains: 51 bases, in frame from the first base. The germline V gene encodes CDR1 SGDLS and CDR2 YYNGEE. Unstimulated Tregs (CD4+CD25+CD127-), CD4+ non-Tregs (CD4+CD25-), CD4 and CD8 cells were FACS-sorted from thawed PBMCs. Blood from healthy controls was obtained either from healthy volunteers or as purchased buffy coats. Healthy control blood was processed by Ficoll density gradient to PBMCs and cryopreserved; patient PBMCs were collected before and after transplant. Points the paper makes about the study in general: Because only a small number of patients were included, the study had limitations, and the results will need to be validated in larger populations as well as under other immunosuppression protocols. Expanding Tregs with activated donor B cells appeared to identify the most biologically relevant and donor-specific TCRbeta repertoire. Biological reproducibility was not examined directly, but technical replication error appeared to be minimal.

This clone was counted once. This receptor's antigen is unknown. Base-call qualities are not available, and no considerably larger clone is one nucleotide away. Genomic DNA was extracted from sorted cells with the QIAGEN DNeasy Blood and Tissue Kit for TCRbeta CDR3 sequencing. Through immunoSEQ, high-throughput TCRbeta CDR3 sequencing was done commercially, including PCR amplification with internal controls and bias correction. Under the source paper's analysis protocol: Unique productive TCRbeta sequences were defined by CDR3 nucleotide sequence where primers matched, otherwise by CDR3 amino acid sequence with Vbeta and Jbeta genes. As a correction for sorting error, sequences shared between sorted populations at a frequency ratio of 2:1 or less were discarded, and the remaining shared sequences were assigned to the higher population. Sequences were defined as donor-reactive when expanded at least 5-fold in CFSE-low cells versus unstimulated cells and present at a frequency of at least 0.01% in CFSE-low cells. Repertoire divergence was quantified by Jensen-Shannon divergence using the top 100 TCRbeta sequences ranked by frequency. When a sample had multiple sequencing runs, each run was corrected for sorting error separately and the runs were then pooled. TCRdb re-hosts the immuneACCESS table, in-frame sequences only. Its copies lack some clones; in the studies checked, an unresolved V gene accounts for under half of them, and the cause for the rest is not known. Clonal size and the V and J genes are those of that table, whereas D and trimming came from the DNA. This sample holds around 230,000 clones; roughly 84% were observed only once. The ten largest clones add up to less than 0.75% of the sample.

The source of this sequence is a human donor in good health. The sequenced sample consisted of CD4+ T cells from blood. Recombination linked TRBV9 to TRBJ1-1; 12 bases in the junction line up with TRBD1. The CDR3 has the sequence CASSAYTPGQGATEAFF. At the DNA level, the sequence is TGTGCCAGCAGCGCTTATACACCGGGACAGGGGGCCACTGAAGCTTTCTTT.